The 26 T cell receptor beta chains given below trace back to one sample, sequenced in a study of control samples from healthy donors and cancer patients. Only in-frame clones appear in the TCRdb table, and some are missing; sequencing was by immunoSEQ multiplex PCR. The sample yields 91,000 or so clones, roughly 92% seen once. The specimen was blood. These receptors were obtained from a woman between 25 and 40 years old in good health.

The rearrangement uses TRBV27 and TRBJ2-2; D is possibly TRBD1 (6 bases). The germline V and J ends were trimmed by 8 bases and 5 bases, with 18 bases remaining between them. CDR1 is MNHEY and CDR2 is SMNVEV in the germline V gene (reference sequence). This CDR3 contains 15 residues. This CDR3 is CASGPRTALTGELFF. CDR3 sequence (DNA): TGTGCCAGCGGGCCTCGGACAGCCCTAACCGGGGAGCTGTTTTTT.

This clone appeared a few times. The CDR3 DNA follows: TGTGCCAGCAGCCCCTCTGGGACGGGAAATTCACCCCTCCACTTT. This codes for CASSPSGTGNSPLHF. The genes are TRBV7-9 and TRBJ1-6, with a possible D match to TRBD1 (5 bases). CDR3 size: 15 residues. Germline-derived CDR1 and CDR2 are SEHNR and FQNEAQ (reference sequence). The V gene lost 5 bases and the J gene lost 7 bases, with 15 bases spanning the gap.

V is TRBV6-5 and J is TRBJ1-1, with 7 positions matching TRBD1. Per germline, CDR1 MNHEY and CDR2 SVGAGI. The CDR3 has 15 amino acids. Trimming cost V 7 bases and J 1 base; bases outside gene matches: 9. This CDR3 reads CASIEGTARNTEAFF. The CDR3 DNA is TGTGCCAGCATCGAAGGGACAGCCAGGAACACTGAAGCTTTCTTT.

The genes are TRBV29-1 and TRBJ1-2; D uncertain. CDR1 and CDR2 (germline): SQVTM, ANQGSEA. V lost 7 bases to trimming and J lost 3 bases, with 12 bases between them. This CDR3 has 12 amino acids. CDR3: CSATVSDYGYTF. The CDR3, as DNA: TGCAGCGCTACCGTATCTGACTATGGCTACACCTTC. The full variable domain, rest sourced from reference TRBV29-1 and TRBJ1-2, is SAVISQKPSRDICQRGTSLTIQCQVDSQVTMMFWYRQQPGQSLTLIATANQGSEATYESGFVIDKFPISRPNLTFSTLTVSNMSPEDSSIYLCSATVSDYGYTFGSGTRLTVV.

This clone was seen a single time. This chain joins TRBV7-2 and TRBJ2-1, with 11 nucleotides matching TRBD1. This CDR3 spans 15 amino acids. V lost 6 bases and J lost 6; bases outside the gene matches: 7. CDR1 is SGHTA and CDR2 is FQGNSA in the germline V gene. This CDR3 is CASRIAGTGGNEQFF. In nucleotides, the CDR3 is TGTGCCAGCAGAATTGCGGGGACAGGGGGCAATGAGCAGTTCTTC.

The gene calls are TRBV19 and TRBJ1-1, with 9 bases aligning to TRBD1. The length of the CDR3 is 16 residues. V lost 5 bases to trimming and J lost 1 base; unmatched junction nucleotides: 8. Germline V lookup: CDR1 LNHDA, CDR2 SQIVND (reference sequence). CDR3 DNA sequence: TGTGCCAGTAGTTTCACAGGGGGCGGACGGAACACTGAAGCTTTCTTT. It encodes CASSFTGGGRNTEAFF.

This chain uses TRBV27 with TRBJ1-2; D remains ambiguous. Germline-derived CDR1 and CDR2 are MNHEY and SMNVEV (reference sequence). The CDR3 consists of 14 residues. V gave up 6 bases and J gave up 6 bases, with 17 bases separating them. This CDR3 is CASSPQWTGNGYTF. The CDR3 nucleotides are TGTGCCAGCAGCCCCCAGTGGACGGGGAATGGCTACACCTTC.

The chain links TRBV6-5 to TRBJ1-4, with 10 bases identical to TRBD1. The CDR3 has 14 amino acids. Per the germline V gene, CDR1 is MNHEY and CDR2 is SVGAGI. After removal of 5 bases from V and 7 bases from J, the junction contained 4 bases not matched to a gene. CDR3 coding DNA: TGTGCCAGCAGTCCGGGACAGGGGACTGAAAAACTGTTTTTT. The encoded protein is CASSPGQGTEKLFF.

The V and J genes are TRBV19 and TRBJ1-5; 12 nucleotides agree with TRBD1. J lost 9 bases, V lost 4 bases, and 10 bases had no gene match. The CDR3 runs 16 residues. CDR1 and CDR2 (germline): LNHDA, SQIVND (reference sequence). In nucleotides, the CDR3 is TGTGCCAGTAGTACGTCCGGGACAGGGGGCATGTTGCCCCAGCATTTT. Protein product: CASSTSGTGGMLPQHF.

This clone was counted a single time. V gene TRBV6-5 combines with J gene TRBJ1-3; D possibly corresponds to TRBD1 (5 bases). This CDR3 has 14 amino acids. The germline V gene encodes CDR1 MNHEY and CDR2 SVGAGI. The V gene lost 11 bases and the J gene lost 0 bases, with 14 bases spanning the gap. The CDR3 coding sequence is TGTGCCGTGCGGCGGGGCAACTCTGGAAACACCATATATTTT. Translation: CAVRRGNSGNTIYF.

The chain joins TRBV10-1 to TRBJ2-7, with D possibly matching TRBD1 (5 bases). The CDR3 has 13 amino acids. The V end lost 3 bases, the J end lost 4 bases, and 10 bases lay between the germline ends. Germline loops: CDR1 WNHNN, CDR2 SYGVQD (reference sequence). This chain's CDR3 is CASSEVGAYEQYF. The CDR3 DNA reads as TGCGCCAGCAGTGAAGTTGGGGCTTACGAGCAGTACTTC.

The gene calls are TRBV30 and TRBJ2-2; D ambiguous. Trimming stripped 4 bases from V and 0 bases from J, with 6 bases between. Germline values: CDR1 GTSNPN, CDR2 SVGIG (reference sequence). The CDR3 is 13 residues long. Here the CDR3 reads CAWTDANTGELFF. CDR3 in DNA: TGTGCCTGGACAGACGCGAACACCGGGGAGCTGTTTTTT.

The CDR3 region is CASSFMGRGAAFF. The CDR3, as DNA: TGTGCCAGCAGTTTCATGGGGAGGGGTGCGGCTTTCTTT. The chain employs TRBV12-3 or TRBV12-4 and TRBJ1-1; tentative D call: TRBD1 (5 bases). V lost 3 bases to trimming and J lost 11 bases, with 16 bases between them. The CDR3 covers 13 residues.

The chain recombines TRBV7-9 with TRBJ2-1, with 8 bases aligning to TRBD2. Germline CDR1 is SEHNR and CDR2 is FQNEAQ (reference sequence). V shed 5 bases and J 2 bases; nucleotides not matched to a gene: 5. This CDR3 comprises 15 residues. The CDR3 bases are TGTGCCAGCAGCCTGCCGGGACTAGCCTACAATGAGCAGTTCTTC. Encoded protein: CASSLPGLAYNEQFF.

The genes are TRBV18 and TRBJ1-1; no firm D call. The CDR3 runs to 14 residues. Germline V lookup: CDR1 KGHSH, CDR2 LQKENI. The V and J ends lost 1 base and 3 bases respectively, with 9 bases between them. This chain's CDR3 is CASSPRGSDTEAFF. Written as DNA, the CDR3 is TGTGCCAGCTCACCACGGGGATCGGACACTGAAGCTTTCTTT.

V gene TRBV10-3 combines with J gene TRBJ1-1, with D unclear. Trimming pared 6 bases from V and 6 bases from J, leaving 20 bases between. The CDR3 runs to 15 residues. Germline CDR1 and CDR2: ENHRY and SYGVKD. Here the CDR3 reads CAISVGERGSSEAFF. The CDR3, as DNA: TGTGCCATCAGCGTCGGAGAGCGAGGTTCCTCTGAAGCTTTCTTT.

The chain uses TRBV19 and TRBJ1-6; D gene unclear. Trimming shortened V by 7 bases and J by 0 bases, and 7 bases separated the two germline ends. The CDR3 sequence is 14 residues long. Germline CDR1 is LNHDA and CDR2 is SQIVND (reference sequence). CDR3: CASTESSYNSPLHF. Written as DNA, the CDR3 is TGTGCCAGTACCGAGAGCTCCTATAATTCACCCCTCCACTTT.

The gene calls are TRBV7-7 and TRBJ1-4; D remains unclear. CDR3 size: 15 residues. Deletions cut 5 bases from V and 7 bases from J, with 17 bases between. Germline V gives CDR1 SSHAT, CDR2 FNYEAQ (reference sequence). The CDR3 DNA reads as TGTGCCAGCAGCCCCGGACGGGGAATACGTGAAAAACTGTTTTTT. Translating gives CASSPGRGIREKLFF.

A note on this clone: In the same sample, other DNA sequences code for this CDR3. The chain combines TRBV28 with TRBJ1-2; TRBD1 aligns across 8 bases. Germline CDR1 is MDHEN and CDR2 is SYDVKM. The length of the CDR3 is 13 residues. V lost 4 bases and J lost 4; bases outside the gene matches: 2. As DNA, the CDR3 is TGTGCCAGCAGTTCCGGACAGGGCTATGGCTACACCTTC. Amino acid sequence: CASSSGQGYGYTF.

J is TRBJ1-1 and V is TRBV10-3; 10 bases line up with TRBD1. V gave up 2 bases and J gave up 0 bases; unmatched junction bases: 9. This CDR3 spans 18 amino acids. CDR1 is ENHRY and CDR2 is SYGVKD in the germline V gene. This CDR3 reads CAISELGDRGYMNTEAFF. The CDR3 DNA is TGTGCCATCAGTGAGCTGGGGGACAGGGGATACATGAACACTGAAGCTTTCTTT.

The chain joins TRBV15 to TRBJ1-5; D gene unclear. Germline V gene sequence: CDR1 LNHNV, CDR2 YYDKDF (reference sequence). CDR3 length: 16 residues. Trimming took off 0 bases at V and 5 bases at J, with 14 bases between the two ends. Here the CDR3 reads CATSREARDGHQPQHF. The CDR3 region has the DNA TGTGCCACCAGCAGAGAAGCCCGGGATGGTCATCAGCCCCAGCATTTT. Variable domain in full (rest from reference TRBV15 and TRBJ1-5): DAMVIQNPRYQVTQFGKPVTLSCSQTLNHNVMYWYQQKSSQAPKLLFHYYDKDFNNEADTPDNFQSRRPNTSFCFLDIRSPGLGDTAMYLCATSREARDGHQPQHFGDGTRLSIL.

The V and J genes are TRBV6-5 and TRBJ2-1; D uncertain. Trimming shortened V by 2 bases and J by 4 bases, and 15 bases separated the two germline ends. The CDR3 is made up of 16 amino acids. Germline assignment: CDR1 MNHEY and CDR2 SVGAGI. In DNA, the CDR3 is TGTGCCAGCAGTTACAGGTATGAAGGAAAATACAATGAGCAGTTCTTC. Translating it yields CASSYRYEGKYNEQFF.

The V gene is TRBV6-5, the J gene TRBJ1-5, with D perhaps TRBD1 (5 bases). The length of the CDR3 is 14 residues. V lost 2 bases, J lost 7 bases, and 12 bases lay in between. Germline CDR1 is MNHEY and CDR2 is SVGAGI. CDR3 sequence: CASSYAAGRQPQHF. The CDR3, as DNA: TGTGCCAGCAGTTACGCGGCGGGACGCCAGCCCCAGCATTTT.

This clone was recorded a few times. The CDR3 region has the DNA TGTGCCTGGAGCCAGACAGTGGACTCTGGAAACACCATATATTTT. Translation: CAWSQTVDSGNTIYF. The genes are TRBV30 and TRBJ1-3; maybe TRBD1 (5 bases). CDR1 and CDR2 (germline): GTSNPN, SVGIG (reference sequence). This CDR3 comprises 15 residues. V gave up 3 bases and J gave up 0 bases, with 12 bases separating them.

The chain has TRBV6-5 and TRBJ1-2; D perhaps matches TRBD1 (5 bases). Germline V gives CDR1 MNHEY, CDR2 SVGAGI. Trimming pared 0 bases from V and 8 bases from J, leaving 13 bases between. This CDR3 spans 14 amino acids. CDR3 sequence reads: CASSYSFRVGGYTF. The CDR3 DNA is TGTGCCAGCAGTTACTCGTTCAGGGTCGGCGGCTACACCTTC.

This sequence joins TRBV6-6 and TRBJ1-5, with 7 bases that match TRBD1. The CDR3 spans 16 residues. Germline CDR1 is MNHNY and CDR2 is SVGAGI (reference sequence). V dropped 0 bases and J dropped 4; count of bases not matched to a gene: 6. CDR3 sequence reads: CASSYSLNRGNQPQHF. In DNA form, the CDR3 reads TGTGCCAGCAGTTACTCGCTCAACAGGGGAAATCAGCCCCAGCATTTT.